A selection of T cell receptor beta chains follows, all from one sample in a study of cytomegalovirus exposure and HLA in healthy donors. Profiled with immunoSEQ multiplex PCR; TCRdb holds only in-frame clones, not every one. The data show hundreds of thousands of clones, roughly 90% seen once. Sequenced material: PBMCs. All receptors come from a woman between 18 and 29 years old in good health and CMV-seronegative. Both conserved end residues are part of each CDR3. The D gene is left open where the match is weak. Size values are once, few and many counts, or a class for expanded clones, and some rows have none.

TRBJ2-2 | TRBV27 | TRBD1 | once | CASRTGTANTGELFF | TGTGCCAGCAGAACAGGGACAGCAAACACCGGGGAGCTGTTTTTT
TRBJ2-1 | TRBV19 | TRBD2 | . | CASSILSLAGYNEQFF | TGTGCCAGTAGTATTTTGTCGTTAGCGGGATACAATGAGCAGTTCTTC
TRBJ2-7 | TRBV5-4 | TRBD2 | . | CASSLTSGRSREQYF | TGTGCCAGCAGCCTCACTAGCGGGAGGTCACGGGAGCAGTACTTC
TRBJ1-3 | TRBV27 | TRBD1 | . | CASSLRGQIFSGNTIYF | TGTGCCAGCAGTTTAAGGGGACAGATATTCTCTGGAAACACCATATATTTT
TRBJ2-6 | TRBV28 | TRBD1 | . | CASRKQGAGGANVLTF | TGTGCCAGCAGGAAACAGGGGGCGGGTGGGGCCAACGTCCTGACTTTC
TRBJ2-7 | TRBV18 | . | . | CASSNSGTYEQYF | TGTGCCAGCTCCAATAGCGGAACCTACGAGCAGTACTTC
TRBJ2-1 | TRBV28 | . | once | CASKRLSRPNEQFF | TGTGCCAGCAAGCGGCTTAGTCGCCCCAATGAGCAGTTCTTC
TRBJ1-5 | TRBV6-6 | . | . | CASSRGGDLGNQPQHF | TGTGCCAGCAGCCGAGGGGGGGATTTGGGCAATCAGCCCCAGCATTTT
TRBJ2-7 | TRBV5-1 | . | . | CASNLSPGSYEQYF | TGCGCCAGCAACCTCTCCCCCGGGTCGTACGAGCAGTACTTC
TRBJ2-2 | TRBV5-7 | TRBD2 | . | CASPRSWGRACITGELFF | TGTGCCAGCCCCCGATCGTGGGGGAGGGCCTGTATAACCGGGGAGCTGTTTTTT
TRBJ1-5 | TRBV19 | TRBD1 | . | CASSIRGDRGLNQPQHF | TGTGCCAGTAGTATAAGGGGGGACAGGGGGCTTAATCAGCCCCAGCATTTT
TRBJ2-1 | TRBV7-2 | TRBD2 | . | CASSLERSGSIYEQFF | TGTGCCAGCAGCTTAGAGCGCAGCGGGAGTATATATGAGCAGTTCTTC
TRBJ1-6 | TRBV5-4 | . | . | CASRHLSTGQGRYNSPLHF | TGTGCCAGCAGGCATCTCTCGACGGGGCAGGGGCGCTATAATTCACCCCTCCACTTT
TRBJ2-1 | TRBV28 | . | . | CASSISQGTEQFF | TGTGCCAGCAGTATCAGTCAGGGCACTGAGCAGTTCTTC
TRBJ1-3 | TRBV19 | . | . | CASSIRDSSAAGNTIYF | TGTGCCAGTAGTATTAGGGACTCCTCGGCGGCCGGAAACACCATATATTTT
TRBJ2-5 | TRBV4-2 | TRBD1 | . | CASSQSDRGETQYF | TGTGCCAGCAGCCAATCGGACAGGGGAGAGACCCAGTACTTC
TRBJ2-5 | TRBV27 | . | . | CASSLSGRRETQYF | TGTGCCAGCAGTTTATCGGGCCGGCGAGAGACCCAGTACTTC
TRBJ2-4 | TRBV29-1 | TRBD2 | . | CSVGLAGGYGNIQYF | TGCAGCGTGGGACTAGCGGGAGGTTATGGAAACATTCAGTACTTC
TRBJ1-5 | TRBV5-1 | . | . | CASSLDGGSNQPQHF | TGCGCCAGCAGCTTGGACGGGGGGAGCAATCAGCCCCAGCATTTT
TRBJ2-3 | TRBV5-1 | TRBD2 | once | CASSTEGTIPDTQYF | TGCGCCAGCAGCACGGAGGGGACTATTCCAGATACGCAGTATTTT
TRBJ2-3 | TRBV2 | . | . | CASRRDLPPTDTQYF | TGTGCCAGCAGAAGGGACTTGCCACCCACAGATACGCAGTATTTT
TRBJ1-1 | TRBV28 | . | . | CASSSRPTDNTEAFF | TGTGCCAGCAGTTCGCGCCCGACAGATAACACTGAAGCTTTCTTT
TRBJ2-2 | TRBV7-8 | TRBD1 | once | CASSLEGTGNTGELFF | TGTGCCAGCAGCTTAGAGGGGACAGGCAACACCGGGGAGCTGTTTTTT
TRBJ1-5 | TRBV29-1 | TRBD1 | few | CSVLTGDQPQHF | TGCAGCGTATTGACAGGGGATCAGCCCCAGCATTTT
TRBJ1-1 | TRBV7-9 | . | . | CASSPYTEAFF | TGTGCCAGCAGCCCTTACACTGAAGCTTTCTTT
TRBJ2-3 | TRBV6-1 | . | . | CASSDVGALADTQYF | TGTGCCAGCAGTGACGTGGGGGCTCTCGCAGATACGCAGTATTTT
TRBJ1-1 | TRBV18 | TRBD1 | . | CASSLDRVEAFF | TGTGCCAGCTCACTCGACAGGGTTGAAGCTTTCTTT
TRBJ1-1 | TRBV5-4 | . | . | CASSLGPREQGLGEAFF | TGTGCCAGCAGCTTGGGCCCAAGGGAACAGGGCCTTGGTGAAGCTTTCTTT
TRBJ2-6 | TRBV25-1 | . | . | CASSDRDFSGANVLTF | TGTGCCAGCAGTGATCGGGACTTCTCTGGGGCCAACGTCCTGACTTTC
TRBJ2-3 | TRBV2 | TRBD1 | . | CASRDNTGATDTQYF | TGTGCCAGCAGAGATAATACAGGGGCCACAGATACGCAGTATTTT
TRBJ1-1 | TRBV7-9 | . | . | CASSLADSRSYTEAFF | TGTGCCAGCAGCTTAGCTGACAGCCGATCCTACACTGAAGCTTTCTTT
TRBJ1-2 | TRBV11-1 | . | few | CASSLGAGDYTF | TGTGCCAGCAGCTTAGGGGCGGGAGACTACACCTTC
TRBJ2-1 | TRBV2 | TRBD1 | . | CASNFDRGSYNEQFF | TGTGCCAGCAATTTCGACAGGGGAAGTTACAATGAGCAGTTCTTC
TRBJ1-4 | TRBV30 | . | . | CAWRGTHDEKLFF | TGTGCCTGGCGCGGGACCCACGATGAAAAACTGTTTTTT
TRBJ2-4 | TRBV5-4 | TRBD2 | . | CASSLVGGRAAKNIQYF | TGTGCCAGCAGCTTGGTAGGCGGGAGGGCTGCCAAAAACATTCAGTACTTC
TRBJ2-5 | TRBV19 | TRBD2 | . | CASSIGAGAGETQYF | TGTGCCAGTAGTATAGGGGCGGGAGCAGGGGAGACCCAGTACTTC
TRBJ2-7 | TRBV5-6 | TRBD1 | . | CASRTGQVTYEQYF | TGTGCCAGCAGAACGGGACAGGTGACCTACGAGCAGTACTTC
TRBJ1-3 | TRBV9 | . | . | CASQQGTGNTIYF | TGTGCCAGCCAACAGGGAACTGGAAACACCATATATTTT
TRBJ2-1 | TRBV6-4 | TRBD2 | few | CASSTASGRGYNEQFF | TGTGCCAGCAGTACAGCTAGCGGGAGAGGCTACAATGAGCAGTTCTTC
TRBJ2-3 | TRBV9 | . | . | CASSVEGGAGGTQYF | TGTGCCAGCAGCGTAGAAGGAGGAGCTGGTGGTACGCAGTATTTT